The entry below describes one T cell receptor beta chain. The data are from a study of T cells expressing NK-cell markers. This CDR3 spans 13 amino acids. CDR1 LGHNA and CDR2 YSLEER come from the germline V gene. Each CDR3 protein gets one entry in TCRdb, which reprocessed the 5' RACE reads and gives no DNA. With about 260,000 distinct CDR3 sequences in the sample, the ten largest clones hold around 3.9%. Material: blood T cells: a sorted CD56 or NKG2C T cell subset, CD4+ or CD8+ T cells, or bulk PBMC T cells (not recorded which). This TCR was recovered from a woman between 18 and 70 years old in good health. The gene calls are TRBV4-3 and TRBJ1-2; TCRdb's D gene call, TRBD1, goes unchecked for lack of DNA. Here the CDR3 reads CASSQGGLFGYTF.